The 13 T cell receptor beta chains below all came from one sample that was sequenced in a study of tumor and adjacent non-tumor tissue in lung cancer. Three rounds of nested PCR, following a modified ARM-PCR protocol, produced the TCRbeta library. TCRdb redid the calling of the multiplex PCR reads with MiXCR, one entry per CDR3 protein. Counted here are around 75,000 distinct CDR3 sequences, roughly 75% occurring once; the ten biggest clones make up about a quarter. The template was RNA from unsorted bulk tissue. Distant lung tissue was collected more than 3 cm away from the tumor edge. Input material: distant non-tumor lung tissue. All receptors derive from a woman aged 50 to 65 with non-small cell lung cancer.

The gene calls are TRBV6-1 and TRBJ2-1; 12 bases fit TRBD2. The germline V gene encodes CDR1 MNHNS and CDR2 SASEGT. Trimming cost V 2 bases and J 11 bases; bases outside gene matches: 10. This CDR3 region has 16 residues. The CDR3 coding sequence is TGTGCCAGCAGTGAATTTTGGGCTAGCGGGGGGGATAAGCAGTTCTTC. Translated, it gives CASSEFWASGGDKQFF.

Of note for this clonotype: A clone one base away is much larger, so this may be a read error. This likely comes from a read error, as the CDR3 has no conserved phenylalanine or tryptophan at its end. V gene TRBV12-3 or TRBV12-4 combines with J gene TRBJ2-1, with D tentatively TRBD2 (6 bases). V lost 0 bases and J lost 11, with 17 bases in between. The CDR3 contains 15 residues. The CDR3 sequence is CASSLATAGRGKQFL. The CDR3 DNA reads TGTGCCAGCAGTTTAGCAACGGCGGGACGCGGGAAGCAGTTCCTC.

With respect to this clonotype: Germline and junction disagree at one end, which may indicate a read error. The rearrangement uses TRBV7-9 and TRBJ2-3; 13 bases are shared with TRBD2. Germline V lookup: CDR1 SEHNR, CDR2 FQNEAQ (reference sequence). CDR3 length: 16 amino acids. CDR3 loop: CASSARLAGGPDMQYF. CDR3 DNA sequence: TGTGCCAGCAGCGCAAGACTAGCGGGAGGCCCAGATATGCAGTATTTT.

The chain joins TRBV20-1 to TRBJ2-3; 13 positions agree with TRBD2. The junction had 11 bases not matched to a gene; V was cut back by 3 bases and J by 8 bases. CDR1 and CDR2 from the germline V gene are DFQATT and SNEGSKA (reference sequence). CDR3 size: 16 residues. CDR3 loop: CSASFQPGLAGSTQYF. The DNA for the CDR3 is TGCAGTGCTAGTTTCCAGCCGGGACTAGCGGGGAGTACGCAGTATTTT.

With respect to this clonotype: This may be a read error, as it is one base from a much larger clone. This chain connects TRBV4-3 to TRBJ2-7, with 8 positions matching TRBD1. Germline V CDR1 and CDR2: LGHNA, YSLEER. The length of the CDR3 is 16 residues. The CDR3 is CTSSPGYGQGEYEQYF. CDR3 nucleotide sequence: TGCACCAGCAGCCCCGGGTACGGACAGGGAGAGTACGAGCAGTACTTC.

The genes are TRBV4-1 and TRBJ1-1; D remains ambiguous. CDR3 size: 13 residues. V shed 10 bases and J shed 2 bases, with 14 bases lying between them. CDR1 and CDR2 from the germline V gene are MGHRA and YSYEKL. This CDR3 is CAKSQAINTEAFF. As DNA, the CDR3 is TGCGCCAAGAGCCAAGCTATAAACACTGAAGCTTTCTTT.

The CDR3 DNA sequence: TGTGCCAGCAGCTTGGGGACAGGGGATCAAGAGACCCAGTACTTC. This encodes CASSLGTGDQETQYF. The chain has TRBV7-9 and TRBJ2-5; 10 bases fit TRBD1. Germline V gene lookup returns CDR1 SEHNR and CDR2 FQNEAQ (reference sequence). The J segment lost 2 bases and the V segment lost 3 bases, leaving 3 bases of the junction unmatched. The CDR3 loop spans 15 amino acids.

Turning to this clonotype: Relative to the germline gene, one junction end is altered; a read error may explain this. The genes are TRBV28 and TRBJ1-1; TRBD1 matches 7 bases. From germline, CDR1 is MDHEN and CDR2 SYDVKM. The CDR3 is 15 amino acids. CDR3 region: CASILILDRRIRAFF. CDR3 nucleotides: TGTGCCAGCATTTTAATCCTGGACAGGCGCATCAGGGCTTTCTTT.

Comment on this clonotype: The CDR3 end shows no conserved phenylalanine or tryptophan, and so a read error is likely. V usage is TRBV11-2 and J usage is TRBJ2-7, with TRBD2 matching 9 bases. There are 15 residues in the CDR3. The V gene's germline CDR1 is SGHAT and CDR2 FQNNGV. This CDR3 reads CASRDKREDSYEQYL. In nucleotides, the CDR3 is TGTGCTAGCAGGGACAAGCGGGAGGACTCCTACGAGCAGTACTTA.

As to this clonotype: The junction shows a germline mismatch at one end, possibly a read error. The V and J genes are TRBV20-1 and TRBJ1-3; 7 bases align to TRBD1. The CDR3 covers 14 residues. CDR1 and CDR2 (germline): DFQATT, SNEGSKA (reference sequence). CDR3 amino acids: CSARQGLQGETIYF. The CDR3 region has the DNA TGCAGTGCTCGACAGGGCTTGCAGGGAGAGACCATATATTTC.

In the case of this clonotype: Sequence at one end of the junction differs from germline and may be a read error. The chain is built from TRBV11-2 and TRBJ2-2; D is unclear. This CDR3 contains 12 residues. Germline V gene data show CDR1 as SGHAT and CDR2 as FQNNGV. The CDR3 sequence: CVSSPDTGELFF. The CDR3 DNA sequence: TGTGTCAGCAGTCCTGACACCGGGGAGCTGTTTTTT.

This clonotype was recorded once. In DNA form, the CDR3 reads TGTGCCAGTAGACAATCAAATTCCAGGACTAGCGGATACAATGAGCAGTTCTTC. This encodes CASRQSNSRTSGYNEQFF. The chain uses TRBV19 and TRBJ2-1; 10 nucleotides align to TRBD2. This CDR3 spans 18 amino acids. V lost 6 bases, J lost 4 bases, and 15 bases stayed unmatched. Germline V lookup: CDR1 LNHDA, CDR2 SQIVND (reference sequence).

On this clonotype: Sequence at one end of the junction differs from germline and may be a read error. The chain couples TRBV5-6 to TRBJ1-6; D gene uncertain. This CDR3 is 13 amino acids long. Looked up from germline, CDR1 is SGHDT and CDR2 is YYEEEE. CDR3 DNA: TGTGCCAGCAGCGTGCAGCAAAATTCACCCATCCACTTT. It is translated as CASSVQQNSPIHF.